Described below is a single T cell receptor beta chain sequence and its context. The clone's antigen remains unknown. Base qualities are not provided; no much larger clone lies one nucleotide away. Inclusive of the bounding cysteine and phenylalanine, the CDR3 is 13 residues long. Only CDR3 DNA is held: 39 bases, read in frame from base 1. For CDR1 and CDR2, the germline V gene lists LGHNA and YNFKEQ. V loses 2 bases of germline sequence and J loses 6 bases, and the interval between the two ends is 9 bases. Donors were healthy HIV-negative adults with no recently reported acute infections or vaccinations. Every donor was a Caucasian adult residing in Nashville, Tennessee, USA. CD4+ T cells were enriched by magnetic negative selection; naive cells were then positively selected on CD45RA, and the negative fraction formed the memory subset. Blood was collected by leukapheresis, and PBMCs were isolated by Ficoll-Histopaque density gradient centrifugation and then cryopreserved in liquid nitrogen vapor phase. Analytical flow cytometry was used to check the purity and quantity of each magnetically sorted T cell population. Genomic DNA was isolated from each sorted fraction and quantified by UV absorbance on a Nanodrop 2000c.

The data were obtained in a study of shared clonotypes between healthy human individuals (dated by TCRdb to between 2020 and 2021). Concerning the study at large: A few men and two women, aged 18 to 49 years, made up the cohort. Per donor, leukapheresis produced somewhere between about 0.8 and 9 billion PBMCs. To increase sequencing depth and limit assay-specific biases, different laboratories used diverse techniques to prepare libraries and sequence TCR repertoires. For each donor, three plates each were used for CD4 naive and CD4 memory, two plates were used for CD8 naive, and one plate was used for CD8 memory. To estimate repertoire size and how much clonotypes are shared between individuals, the study performed deep sequencing of blood TCR repertoires from about five healthy adults. Overall results and qualifications from the work: Compared with non-shared clonotypes, the clonotypes found in all four sorted-subset donors had higher generation probabilities. Naive subsets generally had larger estimated clonotype richness than memory subsets. Incomplete sequencing was indicated by rarefaction of sorted-subset datasets, despite the large sequencing depth. Pairwise subsampling led to the expectation that sequencing depth would affect the degree of clonotype sharing among donors. Because the study included only a small number of donors, the genetic and exposure-history diversity represented was limited. When four donors were compared, the shared fraction of clonotypes was approximately 5% for naive CD4, roughly 3.3% for naive CD8, 2% to 2.5% for memory CD4, and under 0.5% for memory CD8. Sampling was limited to blood, and TCR repertoires in tissue likely differ from TCR repertoires in blood.

Using the deep immunoSEQ assay, TCR CDR3 regions were amplified from genomic DNA by multiplex PCR. For each cell subset, the extracted genomic DNA was distributed evenly across all wells of several immunoSEQ 96-well plates, and each plate served as one replicate. For sorted subsets, around 200 ng genomic DNA, equal to tens of thousands of T cell genomes, was loaded into each replicate PCR. Purified libraries were quantified with a Qubit 3.0 fluorometer, sized on a Bioanalyzer 2100, and re-quantified with the KAPA Library Quantification kit. Each immunoSEQ 96-well plate was sequenced on its own single-read 150-cycle Illumina NextSeq 550 flow cell. For the original study's pipeline: Because the immunoSEQ output held only junctional sequences and lacked quality scores, the filtering could not match the filtering applied to full-length reads. To assign V/J genes and CDR3, sequences were annotated against IMGT germline references using PyIR, a Python wrapper for IgBLAST v1.9. Reads with weak V/J assignments (E-value above 1e-6), missing CDR3, stop codons, out-of-frame junctions, or ambiguous translated residues were removed. A V3J clonotype was defined by an identical inferred V gene, J gene, and CDR3 amino acid sequence. Percentage overlap between repertoires was computed as shared unique clonotypes divided by the size of the smaller repertoire. Richness of each repertoire was evaluated using RTK rarefaction, the Chao1 estimator, and Recon v2.1 estimates of unobserved clonotypes. For all TCRbeta clonotypes obtained by the gDNA method from a handful of donors, generation probabilities were computed with OLGA. TCRdb obtained this table from immuneACCESS and retained in-frame rearrangements with V and J assigned. These tables miss some clones; where compared with another copy, unresolved V genes account for less than half of the shortfall, and the remainder is unexplained. That table furnishes V, J and clone size, whereas the DNA furnished D and trimming. Present in this sample are approximately 980,000 clones, 60% to 85% of which were seen just once. The top ten hold 1.5% of the sample.

This receptor was taken from a man younger than 35 in good health. What was sequenced was memory CD4+ T cells sorted from blood. The label giving this sample's cell subset or site can be read as: CD45RA-negative fraction. Recombination joined TRBV4-2 with TRBJ2-3; the D region possibly corresponds to TRBD2 (6 bases align). Here the CDR3 is given as CASSQRLGDTQYF. DNA sequence: TGTGCCAGCAGCCAAAGACTAGGTGATACGCAGTATTTT.